The entry below gives a single TCR beta chain sequence along with its context. Survey-level TCR beta sequencing used the immunoSEQ assay. Profiled with immunoSEQ multiplex PCR; TCRdb holds only in-frame clones, not every one. Found here are approximately 70,000 clones, approximately 92% of them singletons; the top ten hold roughly 4.5%. The CDR3 is 16 residues long. From germline, CDR1 is SGHDN and CDR2 FVKESK. The V end lost 1 base, the J end lost 9 bases, and 16 bases lay between the germline ends. The sequence was obtained from a man aged 35 to 55 with rheumatoid arthritis. The sample comprised PBMCs. The chain recombines TRBV14 with TRBJ1-6, with D unclear. The CDR3 nucleotides are TGTGCCAGCAGCCAAGGCCCCTTACTGGCAAGTTCACCCCTCCACTTT. Protein sequence: CASSQGPLLASSPLHF.